This T cell receptor (beta chain) was captured in a study of T cell changes during pregnancy in multiple sclerosis. Assay: immunoSEQ multiplex PCR; the TCRdb copy retains only in-frame clones and omits some. The table includes 45,000 to 60,000 clones, over 75% detected once. Trimming shortened V by 4 bases and J by 6 bases, and 7 bases separated the two germline ends. CDR1 and CDR2 from the germline V gene are SNHLY and FYNNEI. The CDR3 has 13 residues. Sample: CD8+ T cells from peripheral blood mononuclear cells, taken in the second trimester of pregnancy. This chain connects TRBV2 to TRBJ1-6, with D perhaps TRBD1 (6 bases). The TCR originated in a female donor with multiple sclerosis, enrolled in a pregnancy study. CDR3 loop: CASSADSNSPLHF. In DNA, the CDR3 is TGTGCCAGCAGTGCGGACAGTAATTCACCCCTCCACTTT.